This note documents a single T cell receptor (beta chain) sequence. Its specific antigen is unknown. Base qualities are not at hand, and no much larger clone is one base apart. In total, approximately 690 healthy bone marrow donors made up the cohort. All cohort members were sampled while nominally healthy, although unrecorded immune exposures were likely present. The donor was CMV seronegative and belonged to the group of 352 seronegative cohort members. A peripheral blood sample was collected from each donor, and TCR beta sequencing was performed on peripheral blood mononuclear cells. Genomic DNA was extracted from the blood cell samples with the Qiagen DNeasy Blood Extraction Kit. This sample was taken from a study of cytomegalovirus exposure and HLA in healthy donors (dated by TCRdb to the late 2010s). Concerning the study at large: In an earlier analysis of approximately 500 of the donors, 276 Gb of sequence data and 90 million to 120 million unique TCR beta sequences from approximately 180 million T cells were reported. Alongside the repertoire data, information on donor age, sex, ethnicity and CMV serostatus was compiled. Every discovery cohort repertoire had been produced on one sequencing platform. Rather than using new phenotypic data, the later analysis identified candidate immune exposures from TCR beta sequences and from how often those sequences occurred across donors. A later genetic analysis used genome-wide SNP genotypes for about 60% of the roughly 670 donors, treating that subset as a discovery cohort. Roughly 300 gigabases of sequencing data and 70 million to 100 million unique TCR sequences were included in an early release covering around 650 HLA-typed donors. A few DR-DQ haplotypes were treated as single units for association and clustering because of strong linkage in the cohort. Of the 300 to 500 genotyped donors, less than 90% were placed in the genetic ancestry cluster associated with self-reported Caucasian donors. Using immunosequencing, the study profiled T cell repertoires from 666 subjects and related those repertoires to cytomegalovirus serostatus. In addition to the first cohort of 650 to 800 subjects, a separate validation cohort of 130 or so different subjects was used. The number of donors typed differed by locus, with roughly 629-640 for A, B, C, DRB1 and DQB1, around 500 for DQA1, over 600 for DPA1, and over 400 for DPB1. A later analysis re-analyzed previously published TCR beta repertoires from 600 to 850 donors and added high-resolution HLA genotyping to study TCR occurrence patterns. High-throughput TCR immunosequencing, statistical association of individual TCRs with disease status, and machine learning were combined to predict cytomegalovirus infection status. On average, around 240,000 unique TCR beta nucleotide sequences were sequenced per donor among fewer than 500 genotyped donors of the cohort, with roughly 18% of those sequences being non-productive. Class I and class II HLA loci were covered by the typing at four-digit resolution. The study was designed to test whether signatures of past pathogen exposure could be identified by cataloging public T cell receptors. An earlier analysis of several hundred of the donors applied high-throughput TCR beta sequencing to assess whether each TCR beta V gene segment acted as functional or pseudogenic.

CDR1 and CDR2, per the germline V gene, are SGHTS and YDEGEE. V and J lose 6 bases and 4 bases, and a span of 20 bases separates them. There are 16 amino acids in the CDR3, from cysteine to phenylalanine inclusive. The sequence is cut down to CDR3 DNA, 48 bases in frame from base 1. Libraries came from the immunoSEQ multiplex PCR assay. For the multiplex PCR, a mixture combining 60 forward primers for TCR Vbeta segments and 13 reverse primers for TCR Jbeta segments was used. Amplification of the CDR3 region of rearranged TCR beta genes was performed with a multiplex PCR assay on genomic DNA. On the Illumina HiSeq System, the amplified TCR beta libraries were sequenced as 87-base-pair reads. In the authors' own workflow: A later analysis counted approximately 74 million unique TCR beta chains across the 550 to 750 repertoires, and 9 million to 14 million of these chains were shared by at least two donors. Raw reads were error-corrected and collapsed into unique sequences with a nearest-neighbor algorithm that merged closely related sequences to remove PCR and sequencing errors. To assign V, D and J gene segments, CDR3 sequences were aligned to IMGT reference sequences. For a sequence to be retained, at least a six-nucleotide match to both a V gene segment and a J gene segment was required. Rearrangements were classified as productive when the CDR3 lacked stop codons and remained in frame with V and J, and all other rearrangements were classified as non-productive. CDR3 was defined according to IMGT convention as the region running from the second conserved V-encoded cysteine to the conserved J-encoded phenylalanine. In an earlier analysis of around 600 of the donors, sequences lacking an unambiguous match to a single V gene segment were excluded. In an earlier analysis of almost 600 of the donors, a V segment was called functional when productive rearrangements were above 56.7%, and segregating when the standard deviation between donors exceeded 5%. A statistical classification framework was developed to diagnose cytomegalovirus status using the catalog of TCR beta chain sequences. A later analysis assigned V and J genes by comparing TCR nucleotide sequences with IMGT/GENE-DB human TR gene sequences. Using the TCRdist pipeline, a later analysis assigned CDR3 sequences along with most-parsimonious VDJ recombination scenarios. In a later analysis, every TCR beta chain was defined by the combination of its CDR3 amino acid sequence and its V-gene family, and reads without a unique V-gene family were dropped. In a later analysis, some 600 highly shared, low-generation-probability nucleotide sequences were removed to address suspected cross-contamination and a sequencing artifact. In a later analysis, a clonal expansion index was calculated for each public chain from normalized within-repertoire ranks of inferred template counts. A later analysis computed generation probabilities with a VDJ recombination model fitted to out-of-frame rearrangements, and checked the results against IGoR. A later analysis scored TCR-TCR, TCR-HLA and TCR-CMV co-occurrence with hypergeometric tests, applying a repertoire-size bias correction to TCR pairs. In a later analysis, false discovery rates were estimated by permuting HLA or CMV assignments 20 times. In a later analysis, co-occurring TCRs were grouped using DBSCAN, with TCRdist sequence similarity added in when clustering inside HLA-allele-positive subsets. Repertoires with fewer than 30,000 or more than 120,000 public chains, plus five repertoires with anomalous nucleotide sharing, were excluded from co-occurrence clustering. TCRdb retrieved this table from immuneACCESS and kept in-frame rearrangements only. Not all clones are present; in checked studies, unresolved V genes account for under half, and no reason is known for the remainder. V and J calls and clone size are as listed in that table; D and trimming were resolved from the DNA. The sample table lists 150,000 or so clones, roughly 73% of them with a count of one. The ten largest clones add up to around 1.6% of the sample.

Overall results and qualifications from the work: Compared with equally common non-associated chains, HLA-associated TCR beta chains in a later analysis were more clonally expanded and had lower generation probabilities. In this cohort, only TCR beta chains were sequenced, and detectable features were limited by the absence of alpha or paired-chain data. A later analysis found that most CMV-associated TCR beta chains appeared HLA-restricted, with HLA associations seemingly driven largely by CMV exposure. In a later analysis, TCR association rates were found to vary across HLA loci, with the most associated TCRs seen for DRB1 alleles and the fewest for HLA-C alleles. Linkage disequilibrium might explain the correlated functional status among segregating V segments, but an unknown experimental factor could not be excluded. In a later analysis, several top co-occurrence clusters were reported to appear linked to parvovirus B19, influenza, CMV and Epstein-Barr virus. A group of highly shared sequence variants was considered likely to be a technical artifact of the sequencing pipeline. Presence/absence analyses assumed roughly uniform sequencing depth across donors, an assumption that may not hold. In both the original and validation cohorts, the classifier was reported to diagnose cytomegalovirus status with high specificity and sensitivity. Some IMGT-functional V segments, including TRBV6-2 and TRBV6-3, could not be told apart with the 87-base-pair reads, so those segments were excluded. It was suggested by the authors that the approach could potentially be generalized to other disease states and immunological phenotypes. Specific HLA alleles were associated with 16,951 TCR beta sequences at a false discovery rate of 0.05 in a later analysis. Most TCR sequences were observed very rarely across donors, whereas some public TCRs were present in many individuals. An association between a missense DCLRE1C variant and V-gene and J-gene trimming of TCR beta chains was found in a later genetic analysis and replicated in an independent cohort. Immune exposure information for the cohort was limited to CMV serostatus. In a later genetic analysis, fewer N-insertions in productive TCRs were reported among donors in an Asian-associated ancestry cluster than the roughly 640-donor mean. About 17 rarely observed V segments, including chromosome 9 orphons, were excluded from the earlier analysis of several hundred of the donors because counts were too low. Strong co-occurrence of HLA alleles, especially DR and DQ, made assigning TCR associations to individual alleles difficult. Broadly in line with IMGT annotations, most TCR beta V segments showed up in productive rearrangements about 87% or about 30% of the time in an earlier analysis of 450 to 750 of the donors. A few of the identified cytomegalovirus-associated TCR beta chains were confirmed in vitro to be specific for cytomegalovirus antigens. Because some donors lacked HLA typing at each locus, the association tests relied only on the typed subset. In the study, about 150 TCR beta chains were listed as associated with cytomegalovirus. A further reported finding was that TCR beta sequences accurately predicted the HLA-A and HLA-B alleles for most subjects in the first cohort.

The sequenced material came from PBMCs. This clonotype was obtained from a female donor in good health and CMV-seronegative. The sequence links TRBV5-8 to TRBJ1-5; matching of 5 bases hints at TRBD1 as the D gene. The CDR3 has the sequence CASTDRQPGKNQPQHF. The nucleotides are TGTGCCAGCACTGATCGCCAGCCAGGGAAAAATCAGCCCCAGCATTTT.